This entry describes one T cell receptor (beta chain). The data derive from a study of blood T cell repertoires in COVID-19. Cohort assignment relied on participant-reported clinical history. V was cut by 5 bases and J by 8 bases, with 18 bases left in between. Germline values: CDR1 SGHTA, CDR2 FQGNSA. This CDR3 contains 14 residues. In the study's own analysis: Reference gene primer amplification gave nucleated cell count estimates. The data were produced by immunoSEQ multiplex PCR, yet TCRdb's version contains in-frame clones alone and is incomplete. That table supplies the V and J calls and clone size; D and trimming were determined from the DNA. This table holds 200,000 to 300,000 clones, approximately 89% found once.

The V and J genes are TRBV7-2 and TRBJ1-2; unclear D gene. The source of this sequence is a woman aged 40 to 49 with acute COVID-19. The sequenced sample consisted of PBMCs or T cells enriched from blood (not recorded which). CDR3 amino acids: CASSPSGGVGGYTF. The CDR3 DNA reads TGTGCCAGCAGCCCGTCGGGAGGAGTTGGCGGCTACACCTTC.